This T cell receptor beta chain was obtained from a study of blood T cells in healthy people across ages. Donor samples were obtained from healthy Caucasian individuals from Russia, aged about 6 to 100. A second PCR, run for about 7 to 11 cycles, used a sample-barcoded 5' primer plus a J-beta primer mix. All samples gave at least 2.5 million CDR3-containing paired-end reads. From the 5' RACE reads, TCRdb called clonotypes with MiXCR, one entry per CDR3 protein. The sample lists some 790,000 distinct CDR3 sequences, 29% occurring once. In its sample, this clonotype was seen many times. What was sequenced was blood. This receptor was obtained from a woman older than 75 in good health.

This chain's CDR3 is CASSFGPGAYNEQFF. In DNA, the CDR3 is TGCGCCAGCAGCTTTGGGCCAGGGGCCTACAATGAGCAGTTCTTC. The chain has TRBV5-1 and TRBJ2-1; the D gene is possibly TRBD1 (6 bases). The CDR3 contains 15 residues. V was pared by 2 bases and J by 2 bases, with 11 bases between. Germline V lookup: CDR1 SGHRS, CDR2 YFSETQ.